This entry concerns a single T cell receptor (beta chain). This sample is part of a study of cytomegalovirus exposure and HLA in healthy donors. The CDR3 has 17 residues. With 0 bases clipped from V and 5 bases from J, the junction kept 10 bases outside the gene matches. Per the germline V gene, CDR1 is SEHNR and CDR2 is FQNEAQ (reference sequence). Profiling relied on immunoSEQ multiplex PCR, and the TCRdb table lists in-frame clones only, not all of them. The sample lists 65,000 or so clones, around 90% occurring once. The sequence derives from a woman aged 18 to 35 in good health and CMV-seronegative. J is TRBJ2-3 and V is TRBV7-9; 8 positions agree with TRBD2. Material for sequencing was PBMCs. DNA for the CDR3: TGTGCCAGCAGCTTAGCGGGGTTAGCGGGGCTTAAAGATACGCAGTATTTT. This sequence encodes CASSLAGLAGLKDTQYF. The full variable domain, with the rest looked up from reference TRBV7-9 and TRBJ2-3, is DTGVSQNPRHKITKRGQNVTFRCDPISEHNRLYWYRQTLGQGPEFLTYFQNEAQLEKSRLLSDRFSAERPKGSFSTLEIQRTEQGDSAMYLCASSLAGLAGLKDTQYFGPGTRLTVL.